The T cell receptor beta chain under discussion was sequenced for a study of graft-versus-host responses after intestinal transplantation. Clones were read by immunoSEQ multiplex PCR, and TCRdb kept only the in-frame ones, dropping some. The data show about 100,000 clones, roughly nine tenths seen once. As for this clone: Its antigen is unknown.

V was shortened by 3 bases and J by 1 base, with 10 bases between the two germline ends. The germline V gene has CDR1 MNHNY and CDR2 SVGAGI (reference sequence). There are 14 residues in the CDR3. The input for sequencing was unstimulated CD4+ T cells sorted from spleen or lymph node cells, taken before intestinal transplant. J is TRBJ2-7 and V is TRBV6-6; D is possibly TRBD1 (5 bases). The receptor was isolated from a human donor who received an intestinal transplant. CDR3: CASSYSDRSYEQYF. In DNA form, the CDR3 reads TGTGCCAGCAGTTATTCAGACAGATCCTACGAGCAGTACTTC.